These 18 T cell receptor beta chains share one sample of origin, sequenced in a study of CD8 T cells in ankylosing spondylitis. TCRdb reanalysed the 5' RACE reads using MiXCR and keeps one entry per CDR3 protein. The table lists about 400,000 distinct CDR3 sequences, 20% of them singletons. Source material: blood, either unsorted or a sorted T cell fraction (not recorded which). Every receptor here comes from a male donor with ankylosing spondylitis or in good health (not recorded which).

In its sample, this clonotype was seen a few times. The J gene is TRBJ1-2, the V gene TRBV11-2, with TRBD1 as a possible D gene (6 bases). This CDR3 has 18 amino acids. CDR1 and CDR2 (germline): SGHAT, FQNNGV. V lost 1 base, J lost 0 bases, and 18 bases lay in between. CDR3 sequence: CASSLGYGRTEANYGYTF. As DNA, the CDR3 is TGTGCCAGCAGCTTAGGTTACGGGAGGACAGAAGCTAACTATGGCTACACCTTC.

This sequence joins TRBV2 and TRBJ2-7; tentatively, D is TRBD2 (5 bases). Trimming pared 3 bases from V and 1 base from J, leaving 10 bases between. This CDR3 region has 14 residues. In germline, CDR1 is SNHLY, CDR2 FYNNEI. The CDR3 is CASSDVGLSYEQYF. The CDR3, as DNA: TGTGCCAGCAGTGACGTCGGACTTTCCTACGAGCAGTACTTC.

CDR3 protein: CASSPEPGVNLYEQYF. CDR3 nucleotides: TGTGCCAGCAGCCCCGAGCCAGGGGTTAACCTCTACGAGCAGTACTTC. J is TRBJ2-7 and V is TRBV7-9; possible D gene TRBD1, 6 bases. Germline V gives CDR1 SEHNR, CDR2 FQNEAQ (reference sequence). Trimming stripped 5 bases from V and 3 bases from J, with 20 bases between. The CDR3 loop spans 16 amino acids.

The CDR3 sequence is CASSEGKGYEQYF. DNA for the CDR3: TGTGCCAGCAGTGAAGGGAAAGGGTACGAGCAGTACTTC. The chain combines TRBV2 with TRBJ2-7; no clear D gene. V was cut by 1 base and J by 4 bases, with 8 bases left in between. Germline CDR1 reads SNHLY; CDR2 reads FYNNEI. The CDR3 has 13 amino acids. The whole variable domain, remainder taken from reference TRBV2 and TRBJ2-7, is EPEVTQTPSHQVTQMGQEVILRCVPISNHLYFYWYRQILGQKVEFLVSFYNNEISEKSEIFDDQFSVERPDGSNFTLKIRSTKLEDSAMYFCASSEGKGYEQYFGPGTRLTVT.

This chain links TRBV12-3 or TRBV12-4 with TRBJ2-2; D remains ambiguous. Trimming stripped 5 bases from V and 4 bases from J, with 14 bases between. The CDR3 is made up of 15 amino acids. The CDR3 sequence: CASSDRARFTGELFF. CDR3 nucleotide sequence: TGTGCCAGCAGTGACCGCGCACGATTCACCGGGGAGCTGTTTTTT.

This clonotype was seen more than once but under ten times. The chain is built from TRBV21-1 and TRBJ2-2; the table assigns TRBD1, which was not confirmed against the DNA. TRBV21-1 is a listed pseudogene. The CDR3 has 14 amino acids. For the CDR3, the DNA is TGTGCCAGCAGCGCCCCGGGGACCACCGGGGAGCTGTTTTTT. Translated, it gives CASSAPGTTGELFF.

This clonotype has only one observation. CDR3 residues: CAWRGQGLYEQYF. CDR3 nucleotide sequence: TGTGCCTGGAGGGGACAGGGATTGTACGAGCAGTACTTC. The rearrangement uses TRBV30 and TRBJ2-7, with 9 bases matching TRBD1. V lost 3 bases, J lost 4 bases, and 4 bases stayed unmatched. In germline, CDR1 is GTSNPN, CDR2 SVGIG (reference sequence). CDR3 size: 13 residues.

CDR3 amino acids: CASSLDRGGASEQYF. DNA for the CDR3: TGTGCCAGCAGCTTAGATCGCGGGGGGGCTTCCGAGCAGTACTTC. The J gene is TRBJ2-7, the V gene TRBV11-2; 9 bases are shared with TRBD2. Germline V gene data show CDR1 as SGHAT and CDR2 as FQNNGV. The CDR3 has 15 residues. With V trimmed by 0 bases and J by 6 bases, 6 bases remained unmatched.

The V gene is TRBV3-1, the J gene TRBJ2-3; 7 bases are shared with TRBD2. Germline V gene sequence: CDR1 LGHDT, CDR2 YNNKEL (reference sequence). This CDR3 has 17 amino acids. V lost 3 bases to trimming and J lost 5 bases; unmatched junction nucleotides: 14. The CDR3 DNA follows: TGTGCCAGCAGCCATAATGGGGACTACCTTTCCCAAGATACGCAGTATTTT. Its protein is CASSHNGDYLSQDTQYF.

This clonotype was detected a few times. The chain links TRBV7-8 to TRBJ2-1; 8 nucleotides agree with TRBD2. Trimming took 5 bases from V and 10 from J; bases not matched to a gene: 25. The CDR3 loop spans 19 amino acids. Germline CDR1 reads SGHVS; CDR2 reads FQNEAQ. The CDR3 DNA sequence: TGTGCCAGCAGCCAAGTGAGGCGGGGGGCCAGAATAGGGAGAAGCGAGCAGTTCTTC. This gives the protein CASSQVRRGARIGRSEQFF.

This clonotype has only a few counts. The chain combines TRBV6-1 with TRBJ2-1, with D possibly TRBD2 on 7 matching bases. The CDR3 contains 16 residues. V was pared by 7 bases and J by 5 bases, with 21 bases between. Germline CDR1 reads MNHNS; CDR2 reads SASEGT. The CDR3 loop reads CASTRIGGPEDNEQFF. The CDR3 DNA reads TGTGCCAGCACCAGAATCGGGGGGCCTGAGGACAATGAGCAGTTCTTC.

The CDR3 here is CASSLALFGPQGASYEQYF. The CDR3 DNA reads TGTGCCAGCAGCTTAGCGCTTTTCGGCCCGCAGGGGGCCTCCTACGAGCAGTACTTC. V and J are TRBV11-1 and TRBJ2-7, with TRBD1 matching 8 bases. This CDR3 has 19 residues. V was clipped by 0 bases and J by 0 bases; unmatched bases: 13. The germline CDR1 and CDR2 sequences are SGHAT and FQDESV (reference sequence).

This clonotype was counted only a few times. The DNA of the CDR3 is TGTGCCAGCAGCAAAGGAAGAGATAGCGGCTATGGCTACACCTTC. Translation: CASSKGRDSGYGYTF. The chain carries TRBV21-1 and TRBJ1-2. TRBV21-1 is described as a pseudogene. The CDR3 is 15 residues long.

This clonotype was seen more than once but under ten times. The chain joins TRBV20-1 to TRBJ1-3; D gene unclear. CDR1 is DFQATT, CDR2 SNEGSKA, per germline (reference sequence). There are 16 residues in the CDR3. The V end was cut by 0 bases, the J end by 0 bases, with 12 bases between. DNA for the CDR3: TGCAGTGCTAGAGATTTCCCAGAAAGCTCTGGAAACACCATATATTTT. This gives the protein CSARDFPESSGNTIYF.

The V gene is TRBV29-1, the J gene TRBJ2-2; D not certain. The CDR3 sequence is 12 residues long. Germline V gene sequence: CDR1 SQVTM, CDR2 ANQGSEA. The CDR3: CTGRADTGELFF. The CDR3, as DNA: TGCACCGGTCGGGCGGACACCGGGGAGCTGTTTTTT.

The rearrangement links TRBV12-3 or TRBV12-4 to TRBJ2-1, with 11 bases aligning to TRBD1. The CDR3 contains 16 residues. V lost 6 bases, J lost 3 bases, and 7 bases stayed unmatched. This chain's CDR3 is CASRPPGTGGYNEQFF. Here the CDR3 DNA reads TGTGCCAGCAGGCCTCCCGGGACAGGGGGCTACAATGAGCAGTTCTTC.

This clonotype has just a few counts. The gene calls are TRBV6-2 or TRBV6-3 and TRBJ2-1; D is possibly TRBD1 (5 bases). This CDR3 has 12 amino acids. V was clipped by 2 bases and J by 7 bases, with 6 bases between them. From germline, CDR1 is MNHEY and CDR2 SVGEGT. The CDR3 DNA reads TGTGCCAGCAGTTACGGGGCGAATGAGCAGTTCTTC. Its protein is CASSYGANEQFF.

This clonotype was observed a few times. This sequence joins TRBV12-3 or TRBV12-4 and TRBJ1-5; 12 positions match TRBD1. With 5 bases clipped from V and 5 bases from J, the junction kept 4 bases outside the gene matches. There are 15 residues in the CDR3. The CDR3 loop reads CASSPGTGGDQPQHF. Written as DNA, the CDR3 is TGTGCCAGCAGTCCCGGGACAGGGGGCGATCAGCCCCAGCATTTT.